These T cell receptor beta chains were read from a single sample in a study. TCRdb processed the reads anew with MiXCR; each CDR3 protein has one entry. Of some 4,000 distinct CDR3 sequences listed, 7% to 10% are singletons. The sequencing sample was made of CD4+ T cells from synovial fluid. These TCRs come from a human donor with rheumatoid arthritis. The CDR3 runs from the conserved cysteine through the conserved F or W. The order of the fields is V gene, D gene, clone size, J gene, CDR3 DNA, CDR3 protein. The D gene is left open where the match is weak. Only some rows state a clone size, as once, few, many or a class for expanded clones.

TRBV7-9	-	medium-sized	TRBJ1-3	TGTGCCAGCAGCCTCGCCGGCTCTGGAAACACCATATATTTT	CASSLAGSGNTIYF
TRBV7-9	-	large	TRBJ2-7	TGTGCCAGCAGCTCGACAGCCGTCTACGAGCAGTACTTC	CASSSTAVYEQYF
TRBV7-2	-	large	TRBJ2-1	TGTGCCAGCAGCTGGAGTGGTGTAGCGGCAAAGCAGTTCTTC	CASSWSGVAAKQFF
TRBV19	-	-	TRBJ2-2	TGTGCCAGTAGTATGGGGCAGAACACCGGGGAGCTGTTTTTT	CASSMGQNTGELFF
TRBV6-6	TRBD1	medium-sized	TRBJ1-1	TGTGCCAGCAGTCGCGACAGGGGGCTACCTTTCTTT	CASSRDRGLPFF
TRBV19	TRBD1	few	TRBJ1-1	TGTGCCAGTAGTAGACAGGGGGCATCTAGTGAAGCTTTCTTT	CASSRQGASSEAFF
TRBV20-1	-	medium-sized	TRBJ1-5	TGCAGTGCCAGACCCCTCCGGGACAACTATCAGCCCCAGCATTTT	CSARPLRDNYQPQHF
TRBV11-2	TRBD2	medium-sized	TRBJ2-1	TGTGCCAGCAGCCCCGGACTAGCGTGGGTTGAGCAGTTCTTC	CASSPGLAWVEQFF
TRBV24-1	TRBD1	few	TRBJ2-7	TGTGCCACGGGACAGGGGGACTCCTACGAGCAGTACTTC	CATGQGDSYEQYF
TRBV20-1	TRBD1	large	TRBJ2-5	TGCAGTGCCAACAGGGGCGGGGAGACCCAGTACTTC	CSANRGGETQYF
TRBV27	-	many	TRBJ1-1	TGTGCCAGCAGTTTACTAGGGGGGGGGAACACTGAAGCTTTCTTT	CASSLLGGGNTEAFF
TRBV4-1	-	many	TRBJ1-5	TGCGCCAGCAGCCCGCTCGAGGGGCAGAGGCAGCCCCAGCATTTT	CASSPLEGQRQPQHF
TRBV15	-	-	TRBJ2-7	TGTGCCACCAGCAGAGGGGCCCTTGGGGCCCACGAGCAGTACTTC	CATSRGALGAHEQYF
TRBV2	-	-	TRBJ2-7	TGTGCCAGTAGCCCTCTTCTAGGCGAGCAGTACTTC	CASSPLLGEQYF
TRBV20-1	-	many	TRBJ1-4	TGCAGTGCTCGGGACACAACTAATGAAAAACTGTTTTTT	CSARDTTNEKLFF
TRBV25-1	-	many	TRBJ1-3	TGTGCCAGCAGTGAATGGGAAAATCAGGGCGAGTCTGGAAACACCATATATTTT	CASSEWENQGESGNTIYF
TRBV14	-	many	TRBJ2-4	TGTGCCAGCAGCCTCAACAGGTTGGACATTCAGTACTTC	CASSLNRLDIQYF
TRBV3-1	-	medium-sized	TRBJ2-2	TGTGCCAGCAGCCAAGAATGGGGGACCGGGGAGCTGTTTTTT	CASSQEWGTGELFF
TRBV28	-	medium-sized	TRBJ2-1	TGTGCCAGCAGTTTCCCGACTCCTCCGGAGCAGTTCTTC	CASSFPTPPEQFF
TRBV28	-	many	TRBJ1-2	TGTGCCAGCGGGACGGGTGGATCCACCTTATATGGCTACACCTTC	CASGTGGSTLYGYTF
TRBV5-5	-	many	TRBJ1-6	TGTGCCAGCAGCCCGGGGGTCAGTTATAATTCACCCCTCCACTTT	CASSPGVSYNSPLHF
TRBV10-2	TRBD2	medium-sized	TRBJ2-3	TGCGCCAGCAGTGATGGGCAGGGAGGGACAGATACGCAGTATTTT	CASSDGQGGTDTQYF
TRBV12-3/TRBV12-4	-	few	TRBJ1-5	TGTGCCAGCAGTTTAGGGCGGATTAGCAATCAGCCCCAGCATTTT	CASSLGRISNQPQHF
TRBV5-6	-	medium-sized	TRBJ2-2	TGTGCCAGCAGCTTAGGGCGGAACACCGGGGAGCTGTTTTTT	CASSLGRNTGELFF
TRBV24-1	TRBD2	many	TRBJ2-2	TGTGCCACCAGTGACGCTGCTCGACTAGCGGGAATCGGGGAGCTGTTTTTT	CATSDAARLAGIGELFF
TRBV5-4	-	many	TRBJ2-1	TGTGCCAGCAGCCCCGGACTCTACAATGAGCAGTTCTTC	CASSPGLYNEQFF
TRBV20-1	TRBD1	medium-sized	TRBJ1-5	TGCAGTGCCACGGGACAGGGGGGCAATCAGCCCCAGCATTTT	CSATGQGGNQPQHF
TRBV7-9	TRBD1	few	TRBJ1-5	TGTGCCAGCAGCAGGACAGGGGGGGATCAGCCCCAGCATTTT	CASSRTGGDQPQHF
TRBV20-1	-	-	TRBJ2-1	TGCAGTGCTAGAGATAGCAAGGGGAACTCGAGCTCCTACAATGAGCAGTTCTTC	CSARDSKGNSSSYNEQFF
TRBV21-1	-	-	TRBJ1-2	TGTGCCAGCAGCACGGACAGGGGCTCTTCTGGCTACACCTTC	CASSTDRGSSGYTF
TRBV18	-	medium-sized	TRBJ2-7	TGTGCCAGCTCACCAAACGACTTACGTAGTAGCTACGAGCAGTACTTC	CASSPNDLRSSYEQYF
TRBV28	-	-	TRBJ1-3	TGTGCCAGCATTCAGACCAGAGGGGACTCTGGAAACACCATATATTTT	CASIQTRGDSGNTIYF
TRBV29-1	TRBD1	many	TRBJ2-7	TGCAGCGTAAAACCGGGACAGGGACTCTCCTACGAGCAGTACTTC	CSVKPGQGLSYEQYF
TRBV7-2	-	few	TRBJ2-7	TGTGCCAGCAGCTTGGTAGGTGAATCGTGGGAGCAGTACTTC	CASSLVGESWEQYF
TRBV28	TRBD1	-	TRBJ1-2	TGTGCCAGCAGTTCCGGACAGGGGGCCTATGGCTACACCTTC	CASSSGQGAYGYTF
TRBV29-1	-	many	TRBJ1-1	TGCAGCGTTGACTGGGGCAGGAACACTGAAGCTTTCTTT	CSVDWGRNTEAFF
TRBV18	-	few	TRBJ1-1	TGTGCCAGCTCACCGAATAATCAGGGCACTGAAGCTTTCTTT	CASSPNNQGTEAFF
TRBV10-3	TRBD2	many	TRBJ2-3	TGTGCCACCCGGGGGGAGGACGCGGGCGATACGCAGTATTTT	CATRGEDAGDTQYF
TRBV15	-	medium-sized	TRBJ1-2	TGTGCCACCAGCAGAGATAGGACGGCAAACTATGGCTACACCTTC	CATSRDRTANYGYTF
TRBV7-2	-	medium-sized	TRBJ2-1	TGTGCCAGCAGCTTATGGCGGGTCCTGGGAGGTGAGCAGTTCTTC	CASSLWRVLGGEQFF
TRBV18	TRBD1	few	TRBJ2-2	TGTGCCAGCTCACCACCGGGACAGGGAAACACCGGGGAGCTGTTTTTT	CASSPPGQGNTGELFF
TRBV20-1	-	-	TRBJ2-4	TGCAGTGCCCCATCCGGGACCAGCAACTACTTC	CSAPSGTSNYF
TRBV29-1	TRBD1	-	TRBJ1-1	TGCAGCGTGCCCCCGGGACAGCTCAACACTGAAGCTTTCTTT	CSVPPGQLNTEAFF
TRBV20-1	TRBD2	few	TRBJ2-2	TGCAGTGCCGCGGGGGGCACCGGGGAGCTGTTTTTT	CSAAGGTGELFF
TRBV10-3	-	many	TRBJ1-4	TGTGCCATCAGCGAGCGAGAAGACGGTGAAAAACTGTTTTTT	CAISEREDGEKLFF